This TCR beta chain came from a study of T cells after yellow fever vaccination. This clonotype was found many times. Antigen unknown. General study points: Clonotype sharing between CD4 and CD8 compartments was small. The study found a weaker secondary response that peaked faster, day 5 versus 15.

TCR cDNA was made by 5'RACE template switching, adding a universal primer site and UMIs. TCRdb itself ran the 5' RACE reads through MiXCR, one entry per CDR3 protein. In the table there are a few hundred thousand distinct CDR3 sequences, roughly 5.6% of which are singletons. CDR1 is LGHNA and CDR2 is YNFKEQ in the germline V gene. The V and J ends lost 8 bases and 0 bases respectively, with 16 bases between them. This CDR3 has 16 residues. J is TRBJ2-2 and V is TRBV4-2; the D gene is possibly TRBD1 (7 bases). The clonotype was recovered from a young man who received the YFV17D yellow fever vaccine. The specimen comprised CD4+ T cells sorted from PBMCs, sampled on the day of the yellow fever booster vaccination. The CDR3 is CASGGAGGSNTGELFF. The CDR3 DNA is TGTGCCAGCGGAGGGGCAGGGGGGTCGAACACCGGGGAGCTGTTTTTT.